This T cell receptor (beta chain) was sequenced during a study of control samples from healthy donors and cancer patients. Profiling relied on immunoSEQ multiplex PCR, and the TCRdb table lists in-frame clones only, not all of them. This table has 170,000 or so clones, about 94% appearing once. Germline V gene sequence: CDR1 LGHDT, CDR2 YNNKEL (reference sequence). The CDR3 contains 14 residues. V was shortened by 0 bases and J by 4 bases, with 7 bases between the two germline ends. Sequencing was done on a sample of blood. This clonotype originated in a woman aged 35 to 49 in good health. J is TRBJ1-3 and V is TRBV3-1 (or the pseudogene TRBV3-2), with D uncertain. The CDR3 coding sequence is TGTGCCAGCAGCCAAGAGACGGCCGGAAACACCATATATTTT. It translates to CASSQETAGNTIYF.